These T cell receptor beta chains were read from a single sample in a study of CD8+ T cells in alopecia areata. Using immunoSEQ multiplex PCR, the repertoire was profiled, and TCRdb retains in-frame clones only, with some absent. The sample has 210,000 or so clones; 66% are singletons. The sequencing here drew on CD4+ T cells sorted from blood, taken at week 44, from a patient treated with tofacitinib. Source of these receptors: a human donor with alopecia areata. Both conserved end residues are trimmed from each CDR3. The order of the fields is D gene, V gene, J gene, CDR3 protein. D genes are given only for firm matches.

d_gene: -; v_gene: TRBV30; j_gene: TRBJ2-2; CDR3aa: AWDGLNTGELF
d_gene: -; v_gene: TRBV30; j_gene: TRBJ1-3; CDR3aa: ARTMTPGNTIY
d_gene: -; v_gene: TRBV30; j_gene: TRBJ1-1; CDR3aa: AWSVMSEAF
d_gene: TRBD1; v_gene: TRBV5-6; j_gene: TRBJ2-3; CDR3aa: ASSLDRGLLTDTQY
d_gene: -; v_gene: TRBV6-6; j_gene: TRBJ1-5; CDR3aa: ASSYFSTGANQPQH
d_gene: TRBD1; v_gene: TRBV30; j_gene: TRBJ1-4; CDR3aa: AWSLTGSKEKLF
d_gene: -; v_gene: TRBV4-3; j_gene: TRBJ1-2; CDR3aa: ASSQGDKYGYT
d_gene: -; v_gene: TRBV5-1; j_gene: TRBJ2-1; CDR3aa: ASTPGTPLQGEQF
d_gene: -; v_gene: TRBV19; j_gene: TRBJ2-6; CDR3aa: ASSTKGPLMANVLT
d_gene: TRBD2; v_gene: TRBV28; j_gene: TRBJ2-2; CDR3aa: ASSLRKRGLAGLNTGELF
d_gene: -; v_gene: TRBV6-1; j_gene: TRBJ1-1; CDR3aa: ASSGGGWSEAF
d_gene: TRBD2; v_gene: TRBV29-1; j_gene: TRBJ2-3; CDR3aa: SVGTSGGYTDTQY
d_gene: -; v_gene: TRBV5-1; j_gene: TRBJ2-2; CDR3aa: ASKQGVNGELF